This TCR beta chain was identified in a study of blood T cell repertoires in COVID-19. Study background: Collection of acute and convalescent COVID-19 samples took place in the United States, Italy and Spain. T cells, B-cell-depleted T cells, or PBMCs provided the cDNA or gDNA that served as material.

Study processing details: Estimation of nucleated cell counts was performed using reference gene primer amplification. TCRdb's table, derived via immunoSEQ multiplex PCR, lists solely in-frame clones and lacks some. The V and J calls and clone size were taken over from that table, and D and trimming were inferred from the DNA. The sample contains more than 95,000 clones, approximately 83% of which appear only once. Sequencing was carried out using peripheral blood. This sequence originates from a woman of 80 years or more with active or convalescent COVID-19.

CDR3 residues: CASSRRFDQETQYF. The DNA for the CDR3 is TGTGCCAGCAGCCGCAGATTCGACCAAGAGACCCAGTACTTC. The chain joins TRBV11-2 to TRBJ2-5; D is ambiguous. The CDR3 has 14 amino acids. Trimming took 5 bases from V and 0 from J, leaving 10 bases between them. Per the germline V gene, CDR1 is SGHAT and CDR2 is FQNNGV. Based on the CDR3 plus reference TRBV11-2 and TRBJ2-5, the full variable domain is EAGVAQSPRYKIIEKRQSVAFWCNPISGHATLYWYQQILGQGPKLLIQFQNNGVVDDSQLPKDRFSAERLKGVDSTLKIQPAKLEDSAVYLCASSRRFDQETQYFGPGTRLLVL.